What follows are 20 T cell receptor beta chains derived from one specimen sequenced in a study of OX40 agonist ivuxolimab in advanced cancers. Profiled with immunoSEQ multiplex PCR; TCRdb holds only in-frame clones, not every one. The table shows tens of thousands of clones, with 86% occurring only once. The sequenced sample was CD4+ or CD8+ T cells sorted from blood, obtained in a trial of the OX40 agonist ivuxolimab. These receptors were collected from an adult with an advanced solid tumor such as melanoma, head and neck, liver or kidney cancer.

The chain combines TRBV6-1 with TRBJ1-6; D ambiguous. CDR3 length: 14 amino acids. The V end was cut by 6 bases, the J end by 8 bases, with 14 bases between. The V gene's germline CDR1 is MNHNS and CDR2 SASEGT. As DNA, the CDR3 is TGTGCCAGCAGAAGGACCGGCCGATATTCACCCCTCCACTTT. Encoded protein: CASRRTGRYSPLHF.

The gene calls are TRBV6-5 and TRBJ1-1; no clear D. The CDR3 has 15 amino acids. The V end lost 0 bases, the J end lost 4 bases, and 12 bases lay between the germline ends. Germline assignment: CDR1 MNHEY and CDR2 SVGAGI. The CDR3 sequence is CASSYSRRSGTEAFF. The CDR3, as DNA: TGTGCCAGCAGTTACTCGAGGCGCTCCGGCACTGAAGCTTTCTTT.

A few counts support this clone. The J gene is TRBJ1-2, the V gene TRBV29-1; no reliable D call. The CDR3 is made up of 13 amino acids. With 3 bases removed from V and 2 bases from J, the gap between germline ends came to 10 bases. In germline, CDR1 is SQVTM, CDR2 ANQGSEA. DNA for the CDR3: TGCAGCGTTGATGAGGATGTAAACTATGGCTACACCTTC. Amino acid sequence: CSVDEDVNYGYTF.

Details on this clone: One junction end disagrees with the germline gene, perhaps due to a read error. This chain uses TRBV5-1 with TRBJ1-2; tentative D call: TRBD1 (6 bases). In germline, CDR1 is SGHRS, CDR2 YFSETQ. CDR3 length: 15 residues. The CDR3 reads CASSLGPTGNYGYTF. The CDR3 coding sequence is TGTGCCAGCAGCTTGGGCCCAACAGGGAACTATGGCTACACCTTC.

The V call is TRBV13, the J call TRBJ2-1; 8 bases line up with TRBD1. Trimming took 3 bases from V and 4 from J; bases not matched to a gene: 5. This CDR3 is 15 amino acids long. The germline gives CDR1 PRHDT, CDR2 FYEKMQ (reference sequence). The CDR3 DNA follows: TGTGCCAGCAGCTTCAGAGACAGGGGATACAATGAGCAGTTCTTC. This gives the protein CASSFRDRGYNEQFF.

The genes are TRBV30 and TRBJ2-1, with TRBD2 identical over 10 bases. The V gene's germline CDR1 is GTSNPN and CDR2 SVGIG (reference sequence). V gave up 7 bases and J gave up 0 bases; unmatched junction bases: 15. The CDR3 spans 18 residues. CDR3 sequence reads: CAFSTGTSVTGSYNEQFF. CDR3 coding DNA: TGTGCCTTTTCAACCGGGACTAGCGTGACGGGCTCCTACAATGAGCAGTTCTTC.

In the case of this clone: A much larger clone lies a single base off, so this may be a read error. This chain links TRBV7-9 with TRBJ1-5; D is unresolved. Germline V gene data show CDR1 as SEHNR and CDR2 as FQNEAQ (reference sequence). The CDR3 sequence is 12 residues long. CDR3 residues: CVSSLGNQPQHF. CDR3 sequence (DNA): TGTGTCAGCAGCTTGGGCAATCAGCCCCAGCATTTT.

This clone was picked up one time. The chain combines TRBV18 with TRBJ2-3, with D maybe TRBD2 (5 bases). CDR3 length: 14 amino acids. Trimming cost V 3 bases and J 3 bases, with 10 bases left between them. Germline CDR1 KGHSH, CDR2 LQKENI. In nucleotides, the CDR3 is TGTGCCAGCTCACCCGGAAGCGGAACAGATACGCAGTATTTT. It translates to CASSPGSGTDTQYF.

The J gene is TRBJ2-3, the V gene TRBV9, with 7 bases fitting TRBD2. The CDR3 contains 13 residues. Trimming took 4 bases from V and 1 from J; bases not matched to a gene: 0. Germline V gives CDR1 SGDLS, CDR2 YYNGEE. This chain's CDR3 is CASSTSGTDTQYF. CDR3 DNA sequence: TGTGCCAGCAGCACTAGCGGCACAGATACGCAGTATTTT.

The rearrangement links TRBV11-2 to TRBJ1-1; no reliable D call. Germline V gene sequence: CDR1 SGHAT, CDR2 FQNNGV. The CDR3 runs 13 residues. The V end was cut by 3 bases, the J end by 1 base, with 6 bases between. CDR3 region: CASSFKQNTEAFF. CDR3 DNA: TGTGCCAGCAGCTTTAAACAGAACACTGAAGCTTTCTTT.

The CDR3 is CASSRDSATNEKLFF. DNA of the CDR3: TGTGCCAGCAGTCGGGACAGCGCAACTAATGAAAAACTGTTTTTT. This chain joins TRBV6-6 and TRBJ1-4, with 7 bases fitting TRBD1. CDR1 and CDR2 (germline): MNHNY, SVGAGI (reference sequence). The CDR3 loop spans 15 amino acids. V lost 5 bases and J lost 0; bases outside the gene matches: 3.

This chain links TRBV5-4 with TRBJ2-1; TRBD2 matches at 11 bases. Germline trimming cut 2 bases from V and 10 bases from J; bases unmatched to any gene: 8. The CDR3 consists of 15 residues. Per the germline V gene, CDR1 is SGHNT and CDR2 is YYREEE (reference sequence). This chain's CDR3 is CASSLQLAGVKEQFF. CDR3 nucleotide sequence: TGTGCCAGCAGCTTACAACTAGCGGGAGTCAAAGAGCAGTTCTTC.

V is TRBV5-1 and J is TRBJ2-3, with TRBD2 identical over 12 bases. The CDR3 has 18 amino acids. Germline loops: CDR1 SGHRS, CDR2 YFSETQ. The ends lost 0 bases at V and 5 bases at J; junction bases unmatched: 10. CDR3 sequence reads: CASSLAPPSGGALDTQYF. In DNA, the CDR3 is TGCGCCAGCAGCTTGGCCCCCCCTAGCGGGGGGGCCTTAGATACGCAGTATTTT.

The chain couples TRBV13 to TRBJ1-5, with D unclear. CDR3 size: 15 residues. The germline gives CDR1 PRHDT, CDR2 FYEKMQ (reference sequence). V dropped 3 bases and J dropped 4 bases, with 13 bases sitting between them. The CDR3 protein is CASSFLYARNQPQHF. The DNA for the CDR3 is TGTGCCAGCAGCTTTCTGTATGCCAGGAATCAGCCCCAGCATTTT.

This CDR3 is CASISGGGTEAFF. The CDR3 region has the DNA TGTGCCAGCATTTCAGGGGGGGGCACTGAAGCTTTCTTT. This sequence joins TRBV6-6 and TRBJ1-1, with 7 bases lining up with TRBD1. Per germline, CDR1 MNHNY and CDR2 SVGAGI (reference sequence). The CDR3 is 13 amino acids. After removal of 7 bases from V and 4 bases from J, the junction contained 6 bases not matched to a gene.

The table lists this clone with a count of one. The V and J genes are TRBV30 and TRBJ1-5; D is unresolved. The CDR3 consists of 13 residues. Germline V gene data show CDR1 as GTSNPN and CDR2 as SVGIG (reference sequence). V dropped 1 base and J dropped 0 bases, with 4 bases sitting between them. In DNA, the CDR3 is TGTGCCTGGAGTGCCGATAGCAATCAGCCCCAGCATTTT. It encodes CAWSADSNQPQHF.

J is TRBJ1-1 and V is TRBV9; D is possibly TRBD1 (5 bases). Per the germline V gene, CDR1 is SGDLS and CDR2 is YYNGEE. Trimming removed 0 bases from V and 12 bases from J, with 15 bases in between. The CDR3 runs 13 residues. The CDR3 spells CASSVEGRAVTFF. The CDR3 nucleotides are TGTGCCAGCAGCGTAGAGGGCAGGGCTGTAACTTTCTTT.

V gene TRBV5-1 combines with J gene TRBJ2-5, with 9 bases that match TRBD2. V was clipped by 2 bases and J by 5 bases; unmatched bases: 7. Germline assignment: CDR1 SGHRS and CDR2 YFSETQ. The CDR3 covers 15 residues. In nucleotides, the CDR3 is TGCGCCAGCAGCTTCGGCGGGGGGGCTGAGGAGACCCAGTACTTC. Amino acids: CASSFGGGAEETQYF.

V and J are TRBV11-3 and TRBJ1-3; D gene ambiguous. Germline V gene sequence: CDR1 SGHNT, CDR2 YENEEA. Deletions cut 3 bases from V and 0 bases from J, with 12 bases between. This CDR3 is built from 16 residues. The CDR3 DNA reads TGTGCCAGCAGCTTGGGAGGTCCTAACTCTGGAAACACCATATATTTT. Protein: CASSLGGPNSGNTIYF.

The chain links TRBV25-1 to TRBJ1-1; D might be TRBD1 (6 bases). Germline loops: CDR1 MGHDK, CDR2 SYGVNS. The ends were cut back, 3 bases at V and 11 bases at J, with 16 bases in the middle. CDR3 length: 13 amino acids. The CDR3 nucleotides are TGTGCCAGCAGTGATCGGGTAGAGGGGGGGGCTTTCTTT. Protein: CASSDRVEGGAFF.